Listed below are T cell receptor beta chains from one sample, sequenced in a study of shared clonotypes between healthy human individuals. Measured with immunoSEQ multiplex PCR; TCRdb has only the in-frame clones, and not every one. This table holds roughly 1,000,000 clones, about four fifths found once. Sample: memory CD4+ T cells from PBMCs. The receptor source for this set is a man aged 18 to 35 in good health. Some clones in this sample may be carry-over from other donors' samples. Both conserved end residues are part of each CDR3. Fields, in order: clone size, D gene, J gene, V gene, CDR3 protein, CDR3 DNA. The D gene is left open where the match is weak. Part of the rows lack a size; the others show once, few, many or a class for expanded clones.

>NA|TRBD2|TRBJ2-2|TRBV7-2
CASSPGGRAGELFF
TGTGCCAGCAGCCCTGGGGGGAGGGCTGGGGAGCTGTTTTTT
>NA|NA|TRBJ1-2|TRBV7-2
CASSFMDRGYTF
TGTGCCAGCAGCTTCATGGACAGAGGCTACACCTTC
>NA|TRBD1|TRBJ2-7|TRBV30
CAWSVIGGFSYEQYF
TGTGCCTGGAGTGTCATAGGGGGCTTCTCCTACGAGCAGTACTTC
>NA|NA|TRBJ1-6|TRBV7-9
CASSLFGTRDSPLHF
TGTGCCAGCAGCTTATTCGGCACGAGGGATTCACCCCTCCACTTT
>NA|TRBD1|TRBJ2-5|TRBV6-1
CASSEARGQTQYF
TGTGCCAGCAGTGAAGCCAGGGGGCAGACCCAGTACTTC
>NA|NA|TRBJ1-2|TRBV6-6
CASSYRANYGYTF
TGTGCCAGCAGTTATAGGGCTAACTATGGCTACACCTTC
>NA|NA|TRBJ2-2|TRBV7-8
CASSPLANTGELFF
TGTGCCAGCAGCCCTCTAGCGAACACCGGGGAGCTGTTTTTT
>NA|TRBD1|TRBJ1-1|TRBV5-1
CASSFTQGATEAFF
TGCGCCAGCAGTTTCACACAGGGGGCCACTGAAGCTTTCTTT
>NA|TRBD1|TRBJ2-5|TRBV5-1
CASSLGTAPQETQYF
TGCGCCAGCAGCTTAGGGACAGCTCCCCAAGAGACCCAGTACTTC
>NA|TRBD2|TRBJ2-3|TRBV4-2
CASSRFGGGSGRVITDTQYF
TGTGCCAGCAGCCGCTTCGGTGGGGGTAGCGGGAGGGTTATCACAGATACGCAGTATTTT
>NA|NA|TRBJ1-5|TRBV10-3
CAISESPSREEQPQHF
TGTGCCATCAGTGAGTCGCCCAGTAGGGAGGAACAGCCCCAGCATTTT
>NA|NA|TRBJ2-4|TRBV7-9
CASSGGAGNIQYF
TGTGCCAGCAGCGGTGGGGCTGGAAACATTCAGTACTTC
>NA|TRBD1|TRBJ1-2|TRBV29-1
CSVVRGHGDGYTF
TGCAGCGTTGTCAGGGGGCATGGTGATGGCTACACCTTC
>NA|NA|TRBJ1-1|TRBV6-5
CASATSNTEAFF
TGTGCCAGCGCGACGTCGAACACTGAAGCTTTCTTT
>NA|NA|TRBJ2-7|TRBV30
CAWSQTGGYEQYF
TGTGCCTGGAGTCAAACCGGGGGCTACGAGCAGTACTTC
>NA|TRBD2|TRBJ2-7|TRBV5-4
CASSLIAGGTNEQYF
TGTGCCAGCAGCTTGATAGCGGGAGGCACAAACGAGCAGTACTTC
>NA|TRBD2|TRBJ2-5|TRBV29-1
CSVARMGLAGRKETQYF
TGCAGCGTGGCCCGGATGGGACTAGCGGGACGGAAAGAGACCCAGTACTTC
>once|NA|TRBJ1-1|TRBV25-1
CASSGRRGNTEAFF
TGTGCCAGCAGTGGGAGAAGGGGTAACACTGAAGCTTTCTTT
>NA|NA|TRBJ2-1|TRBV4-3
CASSQAGLRNEQFF
TGCGCCAGCAGCCAAGCGGGACTTAGAAATGAGCAGTTCTTC
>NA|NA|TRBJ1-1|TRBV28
CASSLMQGDAEAFF
TGTGCCAGCAGTCTCATGCAGGGTGACGCTGAAGCTTTCTTT
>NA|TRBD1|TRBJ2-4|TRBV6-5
CASRSGGPNIQYF
TGTGCCAGCAGGTCAGGGGGTCCAAACATTCAGTACTTC
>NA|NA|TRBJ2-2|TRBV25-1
CASSPPRVWSIDTGELFF
TGTGCCAGCAGTCCACCCCGGGTGTGGTCCATCGACACCGGGGAGCTGTTTTTT
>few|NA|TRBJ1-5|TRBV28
CASSTATAYNQPQHF
TGTGCCAGCAGTACCGCCACAGCCTACAATCAGCCCCAGCATTTT
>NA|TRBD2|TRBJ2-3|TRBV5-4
CASSLSAGSTDTQYF
TGTGCCAGCAGCTTGTCAGCGGGGAGCACAGATACGCAGTATTTT
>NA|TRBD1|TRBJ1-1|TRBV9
CASSPTGSNTEAFF
TGTGCCAGCAGCCCGACAGGGTCGAACACTGAAGCTTTCTTT
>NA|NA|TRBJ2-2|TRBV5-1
CASSPRPGARTGELFF
TGCGCCAGCAGCCCGAGACCCGGGGCCCGAACCGGGGAGCTGTTTTTT
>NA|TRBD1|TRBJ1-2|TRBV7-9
CASSARDRGVYGYTF
TGTGCCAGCAGCGCCCGGGACAGGGGTGTCTATGGCTACACCTTC
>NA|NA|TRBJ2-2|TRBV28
CASSLPPAGRWNTGELFF
TGTGCCAGCAGTTTACCCCCGGCAGGGAGGTGGAACACCGGGGAGCTGTTTTTT
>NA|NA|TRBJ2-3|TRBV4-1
CASSQVTAGADTQYF
TGCGCCAGCAGCCAAGTTACAGCCGGGGCAGATACGCAGTATTTT
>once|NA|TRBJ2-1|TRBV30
CAWSVGAGKGFF
TGTGCCTGGAGTGTAGGGGCGGGAAAAGGGTTCTTC
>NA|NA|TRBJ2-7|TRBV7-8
CASSLRPDGSEQYF
TGTGCCAGCAGCTTAAGGCCTGACGGCTCCGAGCAGTACTTC
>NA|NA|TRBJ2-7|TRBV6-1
CASSEGPSLYEQYF
TGTGCCAGCAGTGAGGGACCAAGCCTATACGAGCAGTACTTC
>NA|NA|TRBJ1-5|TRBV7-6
CASSLQGSNQPQHF
TGTGCCAGCAGCTTGCAGGGTAGCAATCAGCCCCAGCATTTT
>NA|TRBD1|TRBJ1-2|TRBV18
CASSPGTGIRYGYTF
TGTGCCAGCTCACCTGGGACAGGGATTCGTTATGGCTACACCTTC
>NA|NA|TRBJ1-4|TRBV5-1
CASSSDFINEKLFF
TGCGCCAGCAGCTCGGATTTCATTAATGAAAAACTGTTTTTT
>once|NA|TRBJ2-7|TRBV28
CASRLDRQSYF
TGTGCCAGCAGATTAGACAGGCAGTCGTACTTC
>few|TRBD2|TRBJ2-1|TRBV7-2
CASSFIAGDNEQFF
TGTGCCAGCAGTTTTATAGCGGGAGACAATGAGCAGTTCTTC
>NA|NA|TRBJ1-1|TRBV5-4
CASSQRRQRNTEAFF
TGTGCCAGCAGCCAAAGGCGTCAGAGGAACACTGAAGCTTTCTTT
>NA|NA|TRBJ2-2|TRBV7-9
CASSLARAQNTGELFF
TGTGCCAGCAGCTTAGCCCGGGCCCAGAACACCGGGGAGCTGTTTTTT
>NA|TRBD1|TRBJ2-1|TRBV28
CASSGTGRNNEQFF
TGTGCCAGCAGCGGGACAGGGAGAAACAATGAGCAGTTCTTC
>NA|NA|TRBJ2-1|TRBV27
CASASRRPTYNEQFF
TGTGCCAGCGCCTCGCGCCGGCCAACCTACAATGAGCAGTTCTTC
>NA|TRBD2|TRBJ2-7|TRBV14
CASSQGLAGYEQYF
TGTGCCAGCAGCCAAGGACTAGCGGGTTACGAGCAGTACTTC
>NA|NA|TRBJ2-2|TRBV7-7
CASSRISSGSGELFF
TGTGCCAGCAGCCGAATCTCCTCGGGGTCCGGGGAGCTGTTTTTT
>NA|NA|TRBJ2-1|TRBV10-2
CASRDYYNEQFF
TGCGCCAGCAGGGACTACTACAATGAGCAGTTCTTC
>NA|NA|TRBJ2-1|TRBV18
CASSPSYSSYNEQFF
TGTGCCAGCTCACCATCTTACTCCTCCTACAATGAGCAGTTCTTC